This T cell receptor beta chain was documented in a study of radiotherapy plus CTLA-4 blockade in lung cancer. Study-wide background: Disease control was achieved by around 30% of patients, and objective responses by about 19%.

Sequencing used immunoSEQ multiplex PCR; TCRdb keeps in-frame clones, though not all of them. In the table there are more than 60,000 clones, about 72% of which are singletons. Chemo-refractory metastatic non-small-cell lung cancer patients underwent focal radiation alongside CTLA-4 blockade with ipilimumab. This clone was seen more than once but under ten times. The sequence was collected from a human donor with non-small cell lung cancer who had a complete response to radiotherapy plus ipilimumab. Sequencing used peripheral blood, obtained from a patient treated with radiotherapy plus ipilimumab.

CDR3: CAWSRGYGYTF. In nucleotides, the CDR3 is TGTGCCTGGAGCCGGGGGTATGGCTACACCTTC. This sequence joins TRBV30 and TRBJ1-2, with D possibly matching TRBD1 (5 bases). V was shortened by 3 bases and J by 5 bases, with 7 bases between the two germline ends. The germline V gene has CDR1 GTSNPN and CDR2 SVGIG (reference sequence). The CDR3 covers 11 residues.